What follows describes a single T cell receptor beta chain. No antigen is known for it. The sample is drawn from a study of response to subunit inactivated influenza vaccine. Germline CDR1 is MNHNS and CDR2 is SASEGT. CDR3 length: 16 residues. V lost 7 bases and J lost 7; bases outside the gene matches: 9. In TCRdb, the RT-PCR reads were re-called with MiXCR into one record per CDR3 protein. The data hold 550,000 to 600,000 distinct CDR3 sequences, with about 10% observed a single time. General observations from the study: Authors suggested that a seasonal influenza vaccination recruits few new T cells each time.

The sample was PBMCs from blood, taken on the day of vaccination. V gene TRBV6-1 combines with J gene TRBJ2-5; the match to TRBD2 covers 16 bases. The clonotype originates from a man over 45 who received an inactivated influenza vaccine. The CDR3 DNA reads TGTGCCAGCAACCCAGGGACTAGCGGGAGGGTGGGGACCCAGTACTTC. Translation gives CASNPGTSGRVGTQYF.